This TCR beta chain was sequenced for a study of cytomegalovirus exposure and HLA in healthy donors. Whole-study results and caveats: Follow-up analysis later connected one missense variant in DCLRE1C with trimming of TCR beta V- and J-genes.

Per the germline V gene, CDR1 is SGDLS and CDR2 is YYNGEE. Trimming took 2 bases from V and 3 from J, leaving 11 bases between them. The CDR3 loop spans 14 amino acids. The primer mix had 60 Vbeta and 13 Jbeta primers. The table came from immunoSEQ multiplex PCR; TCRdb's copy has only in-frame clones and leaves some out. The specimen's table records approximately 120,000 clones. Concerning this clone itself: The antigen remains undetermined.

This rearrangement joins TRBV9 to TRBJ2-5, with D hard to call. The sequencing input was PBMCs. This TCR came from a man aged 25 to 40 in good health and CMV-seronegative. Here the CDR3 reads CASSVRSLEETQYF. In DNA, the CDR3 is TGTGCCAGCAGCGTTCGGTCCTTAGAAGAGACCCAGTACTTC.